The rows below give T cell receptor beta chains drawn from one sample of a study of cytomegalovirus exposure and HLA in healthy donors. Repertoires were generated with immunoSEQ multiplex PCR, while TCRdb's copy carries only in-frame clones and drops some. The sample records 150,000 to 200,000 clones, around 75% being singletons. Material for sequencing was PBMCs. All receptors derive from a middle-aged woman in good health and CMV-seropositive. CDR3s include the opening cysteine and the closing phenylalanine or tryptophan. Where a row states a size, it is once, few, many or the class of an expanded clone; other rows omit it.

J gene	V gene	clone size	CDR3 protein
TRBJ1-2	TRBV7-9	NA	CASSFGDWDQDYGYTF
TRBJ1-1	TRBV6-5	few	CASSYTTGVTEAFF
TRBJ1-5	TRBV2	NA	CASRPGQGTPRGNQPQHF
TRBJ2-7	TRBV14	NA	CASSQVPGGVLEEQYF
TRBJ2-7	TRBV25-1	NA	CASSGGLVTYEQYF
TRBJ2-1	TRBV11-2	few	CASSPTGQRYNEQFF
TRBJ2-7	TRBV14	NA	CASRAGTGSNEQYF
TRBJ2-1	TRBV7-9	NA	CASSSTGLLNEQFF
TRBJ1-2	TRBV29-1	NA	CSVGGAEGYTF
TRBJ2-1	TRBV5-1	NA	CASSLGGGAGYNEQFF
TRBJ2-2	TRBV28	NA	CASSFSSGPSGTGELFF
TRBJ2-1	TRBV6-6	few	CASTRAGGPSYNEQFF
TRBJ2-2	TRBV7-6	few	CASSLVQAGGGPGELFF
TRBJ2-7	TRBV2	NA	CASTLSSYEQYF
TRBJ2-4	TRBV9	NA	CASSETSAAYPLAKNIQYF
TRBJ1-2	TRBV7-8	NA	CASSLIGQGAYGYTF
TRBJ1-1	TRBV27	NA	CASRSGVRMNTEAFF
TRBJ1-2	TRBV15	once	CATSRVGTGYGYTF
TRBJ2-5	TRBV4-1	once	CASSQDRAGLETQYF
TRBJ2-7	TRBV20-1	NA	CSARLAYEQYF
TRBJ1-2	TRBV28	NA	CASSVLQGSYGYTF
TRBJ2-1	TRBV4-3	NA	CASSQEVAFISYNEQFF
TRBJ1-4	TRBV5-1	NA	CASRPSGGRDEKLFF
TRBJ1-1	TRBV19	NA	CASSITGNTEAFF
TRBJ2-2	TRBV7-9	NA	CASSLMGRTGTGELFF
TRBJ2-3	TRBV6-5	NA	CASSYEGGLTDTQYF
TRBJ2-5	TRBV18	NA	CASLPLAGRWETQYF
TRBJ1-1	TRBV13	NA	CASSLAGGEAFF
TRBJ1-1	TRBV28	NA	CASIKYGHGMNTEAFF
TRBJ1-5	TRBV19	once	CASSIDLPDRRRIAQPQHF
TRBJ1-1	TRBV2	NA	CASISDRELEAFF
TRBJ1-5	TRBV15	NA	CAISRSPPRVPFTPVSNQPQHF
TRBJ1-2	TRBV7-2	NA	CASSLGPGSVGNYGYTF
TRBJ1-1	TRBV6-5	NA	CASQKGREAFF
TRBJ2-1	TRBV7-9	NA	CSSSLVWTSSYNEQFF
TRBJ2-1	TRBV7-3	once	CASSPRLAGVNEQFF
TRBJ1-4	TRBV7-8	once	CASSLASRRGRANEKLFF
TRBJ2-7	TRBV7-9	NA	CASGRAYEQYF
TRBJ1-5	TRBV15	NA	CATSRDGGRQPQHF
TRBJ2-7	TRBV14	NA	CASSPGLGGYEQYF
TRBJ1-1	TRBV28	NA	CATIQTVGTEAFF
TRBJ2-7	TRBV18	NA	CASSPRSGGVLNEQYF
TRBJ2-7	TRBV5-1	once	CASSRDRGEQYF
TRBJ2-7	TRBV5-8	NA	CASSYGDRGYEQYF
TRBJ2-1	TRBV11-2	NA	CASSLVGSSYNEQFF
TRBJ2-7	TRBV27	NA	CASSLDPGRPYEQYF
TRBJ2-7	TRBV7-2	NA	CASSLEPGGYEQYF
TRBJ2-1	TRBV7-2	NA	CASSPRGPYNEQFF
TRBJ2-1	TRBV7-3	NA	CASSLTEVNEQFF
TRBJ2-1	TRBV2	few	CASRRDYNNEQFF
TRBJ2-7	TRBV18	NA	CASSQQGRSAYEQYF